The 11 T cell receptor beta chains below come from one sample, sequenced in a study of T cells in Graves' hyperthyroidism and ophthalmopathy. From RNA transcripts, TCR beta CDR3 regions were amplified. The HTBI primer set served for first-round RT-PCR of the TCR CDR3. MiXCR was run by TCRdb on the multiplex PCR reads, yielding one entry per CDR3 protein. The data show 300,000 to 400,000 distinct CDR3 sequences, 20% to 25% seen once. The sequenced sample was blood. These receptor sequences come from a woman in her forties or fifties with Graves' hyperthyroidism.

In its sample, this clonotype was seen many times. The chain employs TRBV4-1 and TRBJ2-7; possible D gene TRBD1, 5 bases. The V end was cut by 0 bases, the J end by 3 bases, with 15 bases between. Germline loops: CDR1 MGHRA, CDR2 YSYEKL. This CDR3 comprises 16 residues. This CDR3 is CASSQDVTVNSYEQYF. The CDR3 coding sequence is TGCGCCAGCAGCCAAGATGTGACAGTAAATAGCTACGAGCAGTACTTC.

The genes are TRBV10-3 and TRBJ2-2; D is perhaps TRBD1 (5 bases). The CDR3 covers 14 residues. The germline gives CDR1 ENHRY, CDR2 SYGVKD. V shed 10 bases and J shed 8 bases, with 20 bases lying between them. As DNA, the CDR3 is TGTGCCAGCAGACCACAGGTCTATCCGGGGGAGCTGTTTTTT. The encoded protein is CASRPQVYPGELFF.

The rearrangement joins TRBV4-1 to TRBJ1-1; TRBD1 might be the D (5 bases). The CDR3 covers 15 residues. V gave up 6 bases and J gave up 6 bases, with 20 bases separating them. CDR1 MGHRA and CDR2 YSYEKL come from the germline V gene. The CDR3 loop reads CASRHPEGRGAEAFF. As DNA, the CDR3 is TGCGCCAGCAGACACCCCGAGGGGAGAGGGGCTGAAGCTTTCTTT.

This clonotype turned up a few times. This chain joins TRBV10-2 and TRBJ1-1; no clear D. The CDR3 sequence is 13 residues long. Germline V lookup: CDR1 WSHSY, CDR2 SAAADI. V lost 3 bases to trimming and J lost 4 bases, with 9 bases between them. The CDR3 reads CASSEGQLTEAFF. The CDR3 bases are TGCGCCAGCAGTGAAGGTCAGCTCACTGAAGCTTTCTTT.

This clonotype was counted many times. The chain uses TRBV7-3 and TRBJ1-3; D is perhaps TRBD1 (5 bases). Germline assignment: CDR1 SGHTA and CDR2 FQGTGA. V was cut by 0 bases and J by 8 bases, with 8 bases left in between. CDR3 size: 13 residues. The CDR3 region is CASSLTSGYTIYF. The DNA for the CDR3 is TGTGCCAGCAGCTTAACTTCAGGGTACACCATATATTTT.

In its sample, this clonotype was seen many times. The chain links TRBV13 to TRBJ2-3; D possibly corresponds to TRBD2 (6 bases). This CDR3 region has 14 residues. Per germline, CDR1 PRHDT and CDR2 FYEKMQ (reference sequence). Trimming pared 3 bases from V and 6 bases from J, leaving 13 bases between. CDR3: CASSLGLRADTQYF. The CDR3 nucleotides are TGTGCCAGCAGCTTGGGACTTCGCGCCGATACGCAGTATTTT.

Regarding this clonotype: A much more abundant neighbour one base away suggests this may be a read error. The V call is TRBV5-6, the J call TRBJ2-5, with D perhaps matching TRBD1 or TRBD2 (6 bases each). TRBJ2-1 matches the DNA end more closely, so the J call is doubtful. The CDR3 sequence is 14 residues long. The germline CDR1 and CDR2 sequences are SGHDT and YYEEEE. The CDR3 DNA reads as TGTGCCAGCAGCTTACAGGGAGGAGGAGAGACCCAGTTCTTC. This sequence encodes CASSLQGGGETQFF.

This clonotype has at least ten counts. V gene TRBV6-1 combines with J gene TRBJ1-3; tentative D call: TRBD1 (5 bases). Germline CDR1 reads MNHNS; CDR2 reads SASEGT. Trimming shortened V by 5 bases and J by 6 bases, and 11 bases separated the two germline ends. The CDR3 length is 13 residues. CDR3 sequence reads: CASSMGRENTIYF. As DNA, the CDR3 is TGTGCCAGCAGTATGGGGCGGGAAAACACCATATATTTT.

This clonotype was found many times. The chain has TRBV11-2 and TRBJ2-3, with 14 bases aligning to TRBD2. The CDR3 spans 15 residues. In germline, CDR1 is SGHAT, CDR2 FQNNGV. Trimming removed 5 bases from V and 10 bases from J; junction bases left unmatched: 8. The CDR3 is CASSPTGLAGEAQYF. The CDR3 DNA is TGTGCCAGCAGCCCAACGGGACTAGCGGGAGAGGCGCAGTATTTT.

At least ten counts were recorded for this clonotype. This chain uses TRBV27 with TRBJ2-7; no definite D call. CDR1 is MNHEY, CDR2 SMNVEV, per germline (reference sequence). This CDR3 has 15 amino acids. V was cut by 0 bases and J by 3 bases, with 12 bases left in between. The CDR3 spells CASSLSSRGNYEQYF. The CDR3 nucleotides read TGTGCCAGCAGTTTATCATCGAGAGGCAACTACGAGCAGTACTTC.

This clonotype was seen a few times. CDR3 loop: CASSIQDQPQHF. Here the CDR3 DNA reads TGTGCCAGTAGTATACAGGATCAGCCCCAGCATTTT. V and J are TRBV19 and TRBJ1-5; unclear D gene. This CDR3 spans 12 amino acids. The germline gives CDR1 LNHDA, CDR2 SQIVND (reference sequence). Trimming took off 2 bases at V and 5 bases at J, with 4 bases between the two ends.